Listed below are T cell receptor beta chains from one sample, sequenced in a study of blood T cells in healthy people across ages. TCRdb ran MiXCR on the 5' RACE reads and lists one entry per CDR3 protein. This table holds approximately 1.5 million distinct CDR3 sequences, 35% to 45% found once. Sequencing used blood. All receptors come from a woman aged 18-29 years in good health. CDR3s include the opening cysteine and the closing phenylalanine or tryptophan. Not every row has a clone size; where given, it reads once, few, many or a size class.

V gene | clone size | CDR3 protein
TRBV4-3 | . | CASSQDWGDTNTGELFF
TRBV7-9 | . | CASSPDRVPNEKLFF
TRBV6-6 | . | CASSYSNGVDNSPLHF
TRBV7-2 | . | CASSLWLDTQYF
TRBV11-2 | . | CASSSLRGVSTDTQYF
TRBV24-1 | . | CATSDFPSEDPWATYNEQFF
TRBV5-1 | . | CASSLQGSEYGYTF
TRBV7-2 | . | CASSLVCTGSYEQYF
TRBV7-9 | . | CASSLWPSGHTDTQYF
TRBV30 | . | CAWSQDLYNEQFF
TRBV27 | . | CASKSDSNYGYTF
TRBV10-3 | . | CAISELRKREKGEQYF
TRBV11-2 | . | CASSSGRGGELFF
TRBV3-1 | . | CASSSRRRYFTMNTEAFF
TRBV7-2 | . | CASSTEGTSGLEQYF
TRBV27 | . | CASSSSSLNQPQHF
TRBV29-1 | few | CSVGARGSGSTNEQFF
TRBV20-1 | few | CSARLAGSETQYF
TRBV6-6 | few | CASSRQSDYGYTF
TRBV2 | . | CASSELGGTYNEQFF
TRBV20-1 | . | CSAEDPETGAYNEQFF
TRBV5-1 | . | CASSLGRDSYERYF
TRBV3-1 | . | CASSQGLYTQYF
TRBV4-1 | few | CASSQVLQGFGKNIQYF
TRBV27 | . | CASSLMSSGGLAKNIQYF
TRBV28 | . | CASETSGTYEQYF
TRBV6-6 | few | CASSDLTSVETQYF
TRBV27 | few | CASRSSGIDTQYF
TRBV20-1 | . | CSAGYRTEAFF
TRBV7-9 | . | CASQILRGNYGYTF
TRBV29-1 | . | CSVEGGSRTGELFF
TRBV12-3/TRBV12-4 | few | CASSFGTSSHNEQFF
TRBV20-1 | . | CSARPPGLPYYEQYF
TRBV30 | . | CAWSVRGTRNQPQHF
TRBV7-2 | many | CASSLATNEKLFF
TRBV12-3/TRBV12-4 | few | CASSLYAGGLYNEQFF
TRBV15 | . | CATSTDRGGYNEQFF
TRBV7-8 | . | CASSATRQENTGELFF
TRBV18 | . | CASSPAQETEAFF
TRBV12-3/TRBV12-4 | . | CASQDPRSTDTQYF
TRBV18 | . | CASSPRNYNEQYF
TRBV12-3/TRBV12-4 | few | CASSHGQGRGEQYF
TRBV4-1 | . | CASSHPWGGTPNYGYTF
TRBV7-8 | few | CASSLVRLGQGNPDEQFF
TRBV7-2 | . | CASSPPGLAGGLITDTQYF
TRBV25-1 | few | CASSESYGTGELFF